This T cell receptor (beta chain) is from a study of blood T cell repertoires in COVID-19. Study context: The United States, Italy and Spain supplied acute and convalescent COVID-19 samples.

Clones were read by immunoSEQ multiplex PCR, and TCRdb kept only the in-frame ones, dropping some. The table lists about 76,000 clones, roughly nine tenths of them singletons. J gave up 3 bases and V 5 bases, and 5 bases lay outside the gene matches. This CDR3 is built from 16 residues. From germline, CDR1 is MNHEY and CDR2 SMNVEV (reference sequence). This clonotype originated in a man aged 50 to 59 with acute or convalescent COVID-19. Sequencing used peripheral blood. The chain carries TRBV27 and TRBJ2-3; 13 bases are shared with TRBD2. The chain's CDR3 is CASSPVLAGGTDTQYF. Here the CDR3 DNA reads TGTGCCAGCAGTCCCGTACTAGCGGGAGGGACAGATACGCAGTATTTT.